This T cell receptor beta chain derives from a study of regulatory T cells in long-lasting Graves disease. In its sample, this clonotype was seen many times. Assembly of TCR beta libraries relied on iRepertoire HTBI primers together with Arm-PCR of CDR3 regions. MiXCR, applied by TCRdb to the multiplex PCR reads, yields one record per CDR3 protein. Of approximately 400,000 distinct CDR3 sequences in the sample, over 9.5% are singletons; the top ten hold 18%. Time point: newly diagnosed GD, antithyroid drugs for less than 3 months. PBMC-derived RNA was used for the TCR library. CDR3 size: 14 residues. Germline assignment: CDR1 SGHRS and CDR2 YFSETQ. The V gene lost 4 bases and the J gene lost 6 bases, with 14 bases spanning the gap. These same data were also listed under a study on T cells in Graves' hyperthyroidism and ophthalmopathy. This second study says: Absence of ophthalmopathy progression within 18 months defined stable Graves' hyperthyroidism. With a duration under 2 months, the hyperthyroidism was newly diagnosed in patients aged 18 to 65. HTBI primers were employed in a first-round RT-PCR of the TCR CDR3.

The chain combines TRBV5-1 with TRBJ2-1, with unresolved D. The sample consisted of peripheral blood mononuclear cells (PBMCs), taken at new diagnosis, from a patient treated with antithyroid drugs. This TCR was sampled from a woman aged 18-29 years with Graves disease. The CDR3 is CASSLDDFPNEQFF. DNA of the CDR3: TGCGCCAGCAGCCTCGATGACTTCCCCAATGAGCAGTTCTTC. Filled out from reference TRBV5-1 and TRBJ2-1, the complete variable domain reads KAGVTQTPRYLIKTRGQQVTLSCSPISGHRSVSWYQQTPGQGLQFLFEYFSETQRNKGNFPGRFSGRQFSNSRSEMNVSTLELGDSALYLCASSLDDFPNEQFFGPGTRLTVL.